The rows below give T cell receptor beta chains drawn from one sample of a study of early T cells in non-severe SARS-CoV-2 infection. TCRdb fed the 5' RACE reads into MiXCR, producing one record per CDR3 protein. The sample records more than 55,000 distinct CDR3 sequences, roughly 4.9% being singletons. This specimen consisted of whole blood, obtained at baseline. The receptor set was obtained from an adult who was a healthcare worker with PCR-confirmed SARS-CoV-2 infection or an uninfected control (not recorded which). The donor label of this sample is uncertain. Each CDR3 is given with its conserved first and last residue. D genes are given only for firm matches. Clone size appears in some rows only: once, few, many, or a class for an expanded clone.

V	size	J	D	CDR3	DNA
TRBV7-2	NA	TRBJ2-5	NA	CASSKNRVQETQYF	TGTGCCAGCAGCAAGAACAGGGTCCAGGAGACCCAGTACTTC
TRBV5-3	NA	TRBJ2-1	NA	CARSLAGTLRDNEQFF	TGTGCCAGAAGCTTGGCAGGGACCCTGCGGGACAATGAGCAGTTCTTC
TRBV20-1	few	TRBJ1-5	TRBD1	CSARLAGGDWSNQPQHF	TGCAGTGCTAGATTGGCAGGGGGCGATTGGAGCAATCAGCCCCAGCATTTT
TRBV13	few	TRBJ2-2	NA	CASSLVGGTGELFF	TGTGCCAGCAGCTTAGTCGGGGGCACCGGGGAGCTGTTTTTT
TRBV20-1	NA	TRBJ1-1	TRBD1	CSAKDRGRGTEAFF	TGCAGTGCTAAGGACAGGGGGCGTGGGACTGAAGCTTTCTTT
TRBV5-1	many	TRBJ2-3	NA	CASSFRTTSSTDTQYF	TGCGCCAGCAGCTTCCGGACTACCTCTAGCACAGATACGCAGTATTTT
TRBV28	few	TRBJ2-3	TRBD2	CASSPSTSGVTDTQYF	TGTGCCAGCAGCCCTTCGACTAGCGGGGTTACAGATACGCAGTATTTT
TRBV7-9	few	TRBJ2-7	NA	CASSLEENYEQYF	TGTGCCAGCAGCCTAGAGGAAAACTACGAGCAGTACTTC
TRBV13	many	TRBJ2-5	NA	CASSPNVAETQYF	TGTGCCAGCAGCCCTAACGTGGCCGAGACCCAGTACTTC
TRBV7-9	NA	TRBJ1-5	NA	CASSQGDLNSNQPQHF	TGTGCCAGCAGCCAAGGCGACCTGAATAGCAATCAGCCCCAGCATTTT
TRBV6-5	many	TRBJ1-2	NA	CASSYTTNYGYTF	TGTGCCAGCAGTTACACAACAAACTATGGCTACACCTTC
TRBV29-1	many	TRBJ2-2	NA	CSVRRSTGELFF	TGCAGCGTTCGGAGGAGCACCGGGGAGCTGTTTTTT
TRBV5-4	NA	TRBJ1-2	NA	CASSFYEAGYTF	TGTGCCAGCAGCTTCTATGAGGCCGGCTACACCTTC
TRBV11-2	many	TRBJ2-1	NA	CASSLNRYNEQFF	TGTGCCAGCAGCTTAAACAGATACAATGAGCAGTTCTTC
TRBV4-1	NA	TRBJ2-1	NA	CASSQAQGWGSYNEQFF	TGCGCCAGCAGCCAAGCCCAGGGCTGGGGCTCCTACAATGAGCAGTTCTTC
TRBV7-8	many	TRBJ1-2	TRBD1	CASSAAGTVYGYTF	TGTGCCAGCAGCGCCGCAGGGACAGTCTATGGCTACACCTTC
TRBV29-1	many	TRBJ2-1	TRBD1	CSVGTGERNEQFF	TGCAGCGTCGGGACAGGGGAACGGAATGAGCAGTTCTTC
TRBV9	many	TRBJ2-4	NA	CASSVATDDPRYF	TGTGCCAGCAGCGTAGCTACGGACGACCCCAGGTACTTC
TRBV29-1	few	TRBJ2-3	NA	CSVGDTQYF	TGCAGCGTTGGCGATACGCAGTATTTT
TRBV12-3/TRBV12-4	many	TRBJ2-7	TRBD1	CASSLAGTGGGEQYF	TGTGCCAGCAGTTTAGCCGGGACAGGGGGCGGCGAGCAGTACTTC
TRBV28	few	TRBJ1-5	NA	CASITPGGPNQPQHF	TGTGCCAGCATCACTCCCGGGGGGCCCAATCAGCCCCAGCATTTT
TRBV5-1	few	TRBJ2-2	TRBD1	CASSSGTANTGELFF	TGCGCCAGCAGCTCCGGGACAGCGAACACCGGGGAGCTGTTTTTT
TRBV7-9	many	TRBJ2-7	NA	CASSPPAGHYEQYF	TGTGCCAGCAGCCCCCCTGCCGGACACTACGAGCAGTACTTC
TRBV12-3/TRBV12-4	NA	TRBJ1-3	TRBD1	CANSMGAGGASNTIYF	TGTGCCAACAGCATGGGGGCAGGGGGCGCGTCGAACACCATATATTTT
TRBV7-9	few	TRBJ2-2	TRBD2	CASIYLPPGTRRAGELFF	TGTGCCAGCATCTACCTACCACCCGGGACTAGAAGAGCCGGGGAGCTGTTTTTT
TRBV15	NA	TRBJ2-1	TRBD2	CATSRDFSAGGLYNEQFF	TGTGCCACCAGCAGAGATTTCTCGGCGGGGGGTCTCTACAATGAGCAGTTCTTC
TRBV7-9	many	TRBJ2-7	TRBD1	CASSSRGLGTYEQYF	TGTGCCAGCAGCAGCAGGGGGTTGGGAACCTACGAGCAGTACTTC
TRBV4-3	many	TRBJ1-5	NA	CASSQDSNQPQHF	TGCGCCAGCAGCCAAGATAGCAATCAGCCCCAGCATTTT
TRBV19	NA	TRBJ2-2	NA	CASSKGGTGELFF	TGTGCCAGTAGTAAAGGGGGCACCGGGGAGCTGTTTTTT
TRBV20-1	many	TRBJ1-1	TRBD1	CSAQNRGRNTEAFF	TGCAGTGCCCAAAACAGGGGGCGAAACACTGAAGCTTTCTTT
TRBV2	many	TRBJ2-1	NA	CASMVSYNEQFF	TGTGCCAGCATGGTCAGTTACAATGAGCAGTTCTTC
TRBV7-9	many	TRBJ1-4	NA	CASSPKGATNEKLFF	TGTGCCAGCAGTCCAAAGGGGGCAACTAATGAAAAACTGTTTTTT
TRBV7-8	many	TRBJ1-1	NA	CASSLGRTLQNTEAFF	TGTGCCAGCAGCTTAGGGAGGACACTTCAGAACACTGAAGCTTTCTTT
TRBV27	NA	TRBJ2-5	NA	CASSLSGLEETQYF	TGTGCCAGCAGTTTAAGCGGGTTGGAAGAGACCCAGTACTTC
TRBV27	many	TRBJ2-2	TRBD2	CASIPYLAGGTGELFF	TGTGCCAGCATACCGTATTTAGCGGGAGGGACCGGGGAGCTGTTTTTT
TRBV5-1	many	TRBJ2-2	NA	CASPIEELFF	TGCGCCAGTCCGATTGAGGAGCTGTTTTTT
TRBV4-1	few	TRBJ1-1	NA	CASSQGFGTPYTEAFF	TGCGCCAGCAGCCAAGGTTTCGGGACCCCGTACACTGAAGCTTTCTTT
TRBV5-1	few	TRBJ2-7	NA	CASSSPEGRVDLSSYEQYF	TGCGCCAGCAGCTCCCCCGAGGGCAGGGTGGACCTTTCCTCCTACGAGCAGTACTTC
TRBV5-6	many	TRBJ2-4	NA	CASSFRAPGAKNIQYF	TGTGCCAGCAGCTTTAGGGCGCCCGGAGCCAAAAACATTCAGTACTTC
TRBV3-2	few	TRBJ2-5	NA	CASSQGPPSFVRGGPQETQYF	TGTGCCAGCAGCCAAGGTCCCCCTTCGTTTGTGCGGGGGGGCCCCCAAGAGACCCAGTACTTC
TRBV5-1	many	TRBJ2-7	NA	CASSLEADQRYEQYF	TGCGCCAGCAGCTTGGAAGCGGACCAACGCTACGAGCAGTACTTC
TRBV20-1	many	TRBJ1-4	NA	CSAIPPGGEKLFF	TGCAGTGCTATCCCCCCGGGGGGTGAAAAACTGTTTTTT
TRBV5-1	NA	TRBJ2-2	TRBD1	CASSLVRTGIGELFF	TGCGCCAGCAGCTTGGTCAGGACAGGGATCGGGGAGCTGTTTTTT
TRBV6-5	few	TRBJ2-1	TRBD2	CASSLDWLAGNEQFF	TGTGCCAGCAGCCTCGACTGGCTAGCGGGTAATGAGCAGTTCTTC
TRBV20-1	many	TRBJ1-3	NA	CSAFSPLGGAGNTIYF	TGCAGTGCTTTTTCACCTCTTGGAGGGGCTGGAAACACCATATATTTT
TRBV7-8	many	TRBJ1-4	NA	CASSLIGAAEKLFF	TGTGCCAGCAGCTTAATTGGGGCGGCAGAAAAACTGTTTTTT
TRBV4-3	NA	TRBJ2-5	NA	CASTRPTTVQETQYF	TGCGCCAGCACCCGTCCGACAACAGTCCAAGAGACCCAGTACTTC